Following are 17 T cell receptor beta chains from one sample sequenced in a study of cytomegalovirus exposure and HLA in healthy donors. Primers: 60 Vbeta forward and 13 Jbeta reverse. Sequencing used immunoSEQ multiplex PCR; TCRdb keeps in-frame clones, though not all of them. Of some 140,000 clones in the sample, about four fifths were seen once. What was sequenced was PBMCs. The origin of the receptors is a man aged 30 to 39 in good health and CMV-seropositive.

V gene TRBV7-8 combines with J gene TRBJ1-4; D possibly corresponds to TRBD1 (5 bases). Trimming took 1 base from V and 5 from J, leaving 17 bases between them. Germline assignment: CDR1 SGHVS and CDR2 FQNEAQ. This CDR3 contains 17 residues. For the CDR3, the DNA is TGTGCCAGCAGCTTAGAATCCCGACAGATCGGAAATGAAAAACTGTTTTTT. Amino acid sequence: CASSLESRQIGNEKLFF.

This clone was recorded a few times. The J gene is TRBJ2-5, the V gene TRBV14; TRBD2 matches at 10 bases. Looked up from germline, CDR1 is SGHDN and CDR2 is FVKESK. Losses at the gene ends were 3 bases for V and 4 bases for J; bases not matched to a gene: 11. The CDR3 length is 17 residues. The CDR3 loop is CASSQFGSLAGRETQYF. DNA of the CDR3: TGTGCCAGCAGCCAGTTCGGCTCACTAGCGGGGAGAGAGACCCAGTACTTC.

This rearrangement joins TRBV27 to TRBJ2-3, with a weak D call TRBD1 (7 bases). V lost 5 bases and J lost 2, with 14 bases in between. This CDR3 has 15 residues. Germline loops: CDR1 MNHEY, CDR2 SMNVEV (reference sequence). This CDR3 is CASSNRGGLTDTQYF. The DNA for the CDR3 is TGTGCCAGCAGTAACAGGGGAGGCCTCACAGATACGCAGTATTTT.

This chain joins TRBV7-9 and TRBJ1-2; a weak D match, TRBD1 (6 bases). Trimming took off 5 bases at V and 3 bases at J, with 25 bases between the two ends. The CDR3 spans 18 residues. Per the germline V gene, CDR1 is SEHNR and CDR2 is FQNEAQ (reference sequence). The CDR3 is CASSPTWTVPPEDYGYTF. The DNA for the CDR3 is TGTGCCAGCAGCCCCACCTGGACAGTGCCCCCAGAGGACTATGGCTACACCTTC.

The rearrangement links TRBV5-8 to TRBJ2-7, with 10 bases lining up with TRBD1. V lost 5 bases to trimming and J lost 4 bases; unmatched junction nucleotides: 9. Germline V gives CDR1 SGHTS, CDR2 YDEGEE. CDR3 size: 15 residues. The CDR3 DNA is TGTGCCAGCAGTCCGACAGGGGGCGCTTCTTACGAGCAGTACTTC. It codes for CASSPTGGASYEQYF.

Remarks on this clone: One junction end disagrees with the germline gene, perhaps due to a read error. The chain uses TRBV27 and TRBJ1-2, with a tentative D call TRBD1 (6 bases). CDR1 is MNHEY, CDR2 SMNVEV, per germline (reference sequence). The CDR3 has 13 amino acids. The CDR3 here is CASSPQGNYDYTF. The DNA for the CDR3 is TGTGCCAGCAGCCCTCAGGGGAACTATGACTACACCTTC.

This chain links TRBV11-2 with TRBJ1-2; D gene unclear. V dropped 5 bases and J dropped 2 bases, with 12 bases sitting between them. This CDR3 has 14 amino acids. Germline CDR1 reads SGHAT; CDR2 reads FQNNGV. The CDR3 loop is CASSQSGPNYGYTF. The CDR3 DNA reads as TGTGCCAGCAGCCAAAGCGGGCCCAACTATGGCTACACCTTC. Drawing the rest from reference TRBV11-2 and TRBJ1-2, the complete variable domain is EAGVAQSPRYKIIEKRQSVAFWCNPISGHATLYWYQQILGQGPKLLIQFQNNGVVDDSQLPKDRFSAERLKGVDSTLKIQPAKLEDSAVYLCASSQSGPNYGYTFGSGTRLTVV.

The V gene is TRBV2, the J gene TRBJ2-3, with 10 bases aligning to TRBD2. Germline CDR1 reads SNHLY; CDR2 reads FYNNEI. The length of the CDR3 is 17 residues. The V gene end was trimmed by 2 bases and the J gene end by 1 base; junction bases not matched to a gene: 6. The DNA of the CDR3 is TGTGCCAGCAGTGAATTTCCTAGCGGGAGTGGCACAGATACGCAGTATTTT. Translation gives CASSEFPSGSGTDTQYF.

The rearrangement joins TRBV10-3 to TRBJ1-5; D remains unclear. Trimming took off 0 bases at V and 7 bases at J, with 10 bases between the two ends. CDR3 length equals 14 residues. The germline CDR1 and CDR2 sequences are ENHRY and SYGVKD. CDR3 sequence reads: CAISESGRAQPQHF. As DNA, the CDR3 is TGTGCCATCAGTGAGTCAGGGAGGGCCCAGCCCCAGCATTTT.

The rearrangement joins TRBV14 to TRBJ1-2, with a tentative D call TRBD1 (5 bases). V was clipped by 4 bases and J by 5 bases, with 14 bases between them. The length of the CDR3 is 14 residues. The germline V gene has CDR1 SGHDN and CDR2 FVKESK. The CDR3 bases are TGTGCCAGCAGCCCCCTGAGCAGGGAATATGGCTACACCTTC. Translation gives CASSPLSREYGYTF.

The gene calls are TRBV27 and TRBJ2-1; a possible D gene is TRBD1 (5 bases). Trimming removed 6 bases from V and 3 bases from J, with 12 bases in between. This CDR3 is built from 14 residues. Per germline, CDR1 MNHEY and CDR2 SMNVEV (reference sequence). CDR3 in DNA: TGTGCCAGCAGCCTCGACAGAAACTACAATGAGCAGTTCTTC. It is translated as CASSLDRNYNEQFF.

The V gene is TRBV19, the J gene TRBJ2-5, with TRBD1 matching over 7 bases. V lost 5 bases and J lost 3; bases outside the gene matches: 9. The germline CDR1 and CDR2 sequences are LNHDA and SQIVND (reference sequence). The CDR3 is 15 residues long. CDR3: CASSVADRDKETQYF. CDR3 sequence (DNA): TGTGCCAGTAGTGTGGCCGACAGGGACAAAGAGACCCAGTACTTC.

V gene TRBV19 combines with J gene TRBJ1-4, with 8 bases aligning to TRBD1. This CDR3 has 14 residues. The V and J ends lost 1 base and 8 bases, in that order; junction bases with no gene match: 3. The germline V gene encodes CDR1 LNHDA and CDR2 SQIVND (reference sequence). The CDR3 here is CASSIGRGQEKLFF. DNA of the CDR3: TGTGCCAGTAGTATAGGCAGGGGGCAGGAAAAACTGTTTTTT.

This rearrangement joins TRBV10-3 to TRBJ2-5; 8 nucleotides agree with TRBD2. V lost 6 bases to trimming and J lost 5 bases; unmatched junction nucleotides: 5. CDR1 is ENHRY and CDR2 is SYGVKD in the germline V gene. The CDR3 is made up of 13 amino acids. The CDR3: CAIRGTSEETQYF. The DNA of the CDR3 is TGTGCCATCAGGGGGACTAGTGAGGAGACCCAGTACTTC.

V and J are TRBV30 and TRBJ2-2; D is undetermined. Germline lookup yields CDR1 GTSNPN and CDR2 SVGIG (reference sequence). V lost 0 bases and J 6 bases, leaving 8 bases between the germline ends. The CDR3 is made up of 13 amino acids. DNA of the CDR3: TGTGCCTGGAGTGTGAGAGTTGCCGGGGAGCTGTTTTTT. Translation gives CAWSVRVAGELFF. The variable domain in full, with the rest retrieved from reference TRBV30 and TRBJ2-2, is SQTIHQWPATLVQPVGSPLSLECTVEGTSNPNLYWYRQAAGRGLQLLFYSVGIGQISSEVPQNLSASRPQDRQFILSSKKLLLSDSGFYLCAWSVRVAGELFFGEGSRLTVL.

The CDR3 loop reads CASSPRQGGSSGNTIYF. CDR3 in DNA: TGTGCCAGCAGCCCTCGACAGGGTGGAAGCTCTGGAAACACCATATATTTT. The chain joins TRBV9 to TRBJ1-3; 7 bases line up with TRBD1. Germline lookup yields CDR1 SGDLS and CDR2 YYNGEE. There are 17 residues in the CDR3. Trimming removed 4 bases from V and 0 bases from J; junction bases left unmatched: 10.

The J gene is TRBJ2-7, the V gene TRBV10-3; tentative D call: TRBD2 (6 bases). Germline CDR1 ENHRY, CDR2 SYGVKD. The ends were cut back, 7 bases at V and 2 bases at J, with 12 bases in the middle. CDR3 length: 13 residues. CDR3 coding DNA: TGTGCCATCACTCCCCGGGGGACCTACGAGCAGTACTTC. It translates to CAITPRGTYEQYF.